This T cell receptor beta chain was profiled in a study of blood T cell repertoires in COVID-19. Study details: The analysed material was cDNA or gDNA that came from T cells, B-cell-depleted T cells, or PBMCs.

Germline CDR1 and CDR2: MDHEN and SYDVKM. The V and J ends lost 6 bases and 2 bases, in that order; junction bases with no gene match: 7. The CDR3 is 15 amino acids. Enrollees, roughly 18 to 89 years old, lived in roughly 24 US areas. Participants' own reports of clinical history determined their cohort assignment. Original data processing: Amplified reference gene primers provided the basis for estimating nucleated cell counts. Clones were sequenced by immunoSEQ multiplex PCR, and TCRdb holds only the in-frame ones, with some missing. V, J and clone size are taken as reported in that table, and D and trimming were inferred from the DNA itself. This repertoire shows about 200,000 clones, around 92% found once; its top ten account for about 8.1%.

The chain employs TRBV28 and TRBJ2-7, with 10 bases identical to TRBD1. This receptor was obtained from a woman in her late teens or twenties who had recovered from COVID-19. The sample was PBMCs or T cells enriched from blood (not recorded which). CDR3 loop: CASSGRDRGTYEQYF. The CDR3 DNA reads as TGTGCCAGCAGCGGGCGGGACAGGGGCACCTACGAGCAGTACTTC. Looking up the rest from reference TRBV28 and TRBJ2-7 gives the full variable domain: DVKVTQSSRYLVKRTGEKVFLECVQDMDHENMFWYRQDPGLGLRLIYFSYDVKMKEKGDIPEGYSVSREKKERFSLILESASTNQTSMYLCASSGRDRGTYEQYFGPGTRLTVT.